This T cell receptor beta chain was profiled in a study of beta chain features in type 1 diabetes. Broader study findings: Type 1 diabetes patients showed a moderate but significant shortening of TCRB CDR3s in all four CD4+ subsets. There was a possibility that cDNA sequencing over-represented cells with high TCR expression. Among type 1 diabetes patients, VDJ junctions had fewer insertions and more deletions. Whether HLA type affects TCRB rearrangement stayed undetermined in the present work.

With regard to this clone: Its matching antigen is unknown.

Isolated RNA was reverse transcribed in full, so expressed TCRB transcripts were sequenced. The table came from immunoSEQ multiplex PCR; TCRdb's copy has only in-frame clones and leaves some out. Of about 360,000 clones in the sample, about 12% were seen once. The CDR3 length is 13 residues. Germline V gene lookup returns CDR1 LNHDA and CDR2 SQIVND (reference sequence). V lost 1 base and J lost 8, with 11 bases in between. The chain has TRBV19 and TRBJ2-5; weak D call: TRBD1 (6 bases). Sequenced sample: naive CD4+ T cells from blood. The sequence came from a young man in good health. The CDR3 sequence is CASSIVNRETQYF. CDR3 DNA sequence: TGTGCCAGTAGTATAGTCAACAGGGAAACCCAGTACTTC.